This entry concerns a single TCR beta chain. What it binds is unknown. TCRdb's table, derived via immunoSEQ multiplex PCR, lists solely in-frame clones and lacks some. In the table there are under 95,000 clones, over 75% of which are singletons. The data originate from a study of a mutant IDH1 vaccine in newly diagnosed glioma. Study overall: Vaccination began 4-6 weeks post radiotherapy alone, or with temozolomide cycles. Receipt of radiotherapy, temozolomide, or both preceded the study, and most received both.

V was shortened by 7 bases and J by 0 bases, with 15 bases between the two germline ends. CDR1 SQVTM and CDR2 ANQGSEA come from the germline V gene. The CDR3 extends over 14 amino acids. Notes on the study in general: The study observed vaccine-induced immune responses in approximately 93% of patients.

Time point denoted: week 5, during vaccination. A single vaccine dose contained 300 ug of mutant IDH1 20-mer peptide, and topical imiquimod was used with it. Newly diagnosed WHO grade 3 or 4 IDH1-mutant, ATRX-lost astrocytomas were identified in the donors. Here the sequenced sample was PBMCs, taken from a glioma patient whose treatment included an IDH1 peptide vaccine. The receptor was derived from a woman aged 45-65 years with glioma. The chain links TRBV29-1 to TRBJ1-2, with a possible D match to TRBD1 (5 bases). CDR3 nucleotides: TGCAGCGCACTAGGGGCCTCAGCTAACTATGGCTACACCTTC. As protein: CSALGASANYGYTF.